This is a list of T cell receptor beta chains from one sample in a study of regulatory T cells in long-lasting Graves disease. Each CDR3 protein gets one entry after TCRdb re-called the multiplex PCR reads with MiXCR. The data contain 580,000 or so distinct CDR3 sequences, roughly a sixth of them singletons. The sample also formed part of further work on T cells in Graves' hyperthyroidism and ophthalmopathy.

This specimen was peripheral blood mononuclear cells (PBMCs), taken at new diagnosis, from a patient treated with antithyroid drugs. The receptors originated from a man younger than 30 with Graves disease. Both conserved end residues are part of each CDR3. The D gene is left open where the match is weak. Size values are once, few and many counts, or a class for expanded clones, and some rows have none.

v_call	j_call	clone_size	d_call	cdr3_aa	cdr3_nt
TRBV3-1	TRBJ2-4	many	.	CASSLNGVNIQYF	TGTGCCAGCAGTCTGAACGGCGTCAACATTCAGTACTTC
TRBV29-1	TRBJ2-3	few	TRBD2	CSQLAATDTQYF	TGCAGCCAACTAGCGGCCACAGATACGCAGTATTTT
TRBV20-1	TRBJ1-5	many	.	CSARVKTAFGVLGNQPQHF	TGCAGTGCTAGAGTTAAGACAGCGTTTGGGGTTCTTGGCAATCAGCCCCAGCATTTT
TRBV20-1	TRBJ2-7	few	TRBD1	CSASRPGQELYEQYF	TGCAGTGCCTCGAGACCGGGACAGGAATTATACGAGCAGTACTTC
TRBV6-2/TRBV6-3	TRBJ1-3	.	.	CASRPTTGRGGNTIYF	TGTGCCAGCAGACCAACTACAGGTCGTGGGGGAAACACCATATATTTT
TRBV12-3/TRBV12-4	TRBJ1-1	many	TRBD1	CASSPGQGRNTEAFF	TGTGCCAGCAGCCCGGGACAGGGGAGAAACACTGAAGCTTTCTTT
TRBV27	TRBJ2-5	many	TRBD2	CASSLLGTSGSQETQYF	TGTGCCAGCAGTCTCCTGGGGACTAGCGGGAGCCAAGAGACCCAGTACTTC
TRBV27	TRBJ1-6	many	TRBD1	CASSSPTGLSTLHF	TGTGCCAGCAGTTCTCCGACAGGGCTTTCGACCCTCCACTTT
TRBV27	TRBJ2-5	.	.	CASSRPRGQETQYF	TGTGCCAGCAGTAGACCAAGGGGCCAAGAGACCCAGTACTTC
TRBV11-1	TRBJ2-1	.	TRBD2	CANSLPLAGGHEQFF	TGTGCCAACAGCTTACCGCTAGCGGGAGGCCACGAGCAGTTCTTC
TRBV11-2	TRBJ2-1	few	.	CASSAYPEPGYNEQFF	TGTGCCAGCAGCGCTTACCCGGAGCCCGGCTACAATGAGCAGTTCTTC
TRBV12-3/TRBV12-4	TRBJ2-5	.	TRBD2	CASSPPSGRAEHETQYF	TGTGCCAGCAGCCCCCCTAGCGGGAGGGCCGAGCACGAGACCCAGTACTTC
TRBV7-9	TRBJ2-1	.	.	CASTSLGTHSYNEQFF	TGTGCCAGCACTTCACTCGGGACACACTCCTACAATGAGCAGTTCTTC
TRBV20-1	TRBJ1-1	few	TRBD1	CSASGQGDTEAFF	TGCAGTGCTAGTGGGCAGGGGGACACTGAAGCTTTCTTT
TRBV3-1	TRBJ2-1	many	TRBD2	CASSQVAGGHNEQFF	TGTGCCAGCAGCCAAGTGGCGGGAGGACACAATGAGCAGTTCTTC
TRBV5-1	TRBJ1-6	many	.	CASSFRAESPLHF	TGCGCCAGCAGCTTCAGGGCAGAGTCACCCCTCCACTTT
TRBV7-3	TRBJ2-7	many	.	CASSLWSGAASYEQYF	TGTGCCAGCAGCTTATGGTCCGGGGCGGCCTCCTACGAGCAGTACTTC
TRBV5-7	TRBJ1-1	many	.	CASSRWRWRETEAFF	TGTGCCAGCAGTCGTTGGAGATGGAGGGAGACTGAAGCTTTCTTT
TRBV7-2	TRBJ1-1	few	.	CASNLYMNTEAFF	TGTGCCAGCAACCTATACATGAACACTGAAGCTTTCTTT
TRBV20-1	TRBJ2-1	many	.	CSPQGLLSYNEQFF	TGCAGTCCCCAGGGACTCCTATCCTACAATGAGCAGTTCTTC
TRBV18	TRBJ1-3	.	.	CASSPDSGNTIYF	TGTGCCAGCTCCCCGGACAGTGGAAACACCATATATTTT
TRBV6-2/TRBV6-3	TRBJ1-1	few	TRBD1	CASSELTGKKAFF	TGTGCCAGCAGTGAACTGACAGGGAAAAAAGCTTTCTTT
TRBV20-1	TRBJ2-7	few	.	CSAREFGSGIREQYF	TGCAGTGCTAGAGAATTTGGTAGTGGTATCCGGGAGCAGTACTTC
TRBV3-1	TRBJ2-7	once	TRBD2	CASSPRGGAGYEQYF	TGTGCCAGCAGCCCTAGGGGAGGGGCCGGGTACGAGCAGTACTTC
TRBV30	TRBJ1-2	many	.	CAWDRPNYGYTF	TGTGCCTGGGACAGGCCCAACTATGGCTACACCTTC
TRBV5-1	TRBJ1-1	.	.	CASSFGDELEAFF	TGCGCCAGCAGCTTCGGGGACGAGCTTGAAGCTTTCTTT
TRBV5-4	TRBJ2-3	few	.	CASRDSGGPDTQYF	TGTGCCAGTCGGGACAGCGGGGGCCCAGATACGCAGTATTTT
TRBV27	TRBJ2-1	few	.	CASSFSPYSYNEQFF	TGTGCCAGCAGTTTCTCCCCTTACTCCTACAATGAGCAGTTCTTC
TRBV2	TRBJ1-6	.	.	CASIVGRGSPLHF	TGTGCCAGCATCGTAGGTCGGGGTTCACCCCTCCACTTT
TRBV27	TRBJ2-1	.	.	CASSAGTPYNEQFF	TGTGCCAGCAGTGCCGGGACTCCTTACAATGAGCAGTTCTTC
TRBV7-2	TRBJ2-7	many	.	CASSGRRGEQYF	TGTGCCAGCAGCGGCCGGAGGGGCGAGCAGTACTTC
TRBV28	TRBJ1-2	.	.	CASSPSGTGDYGYTF	TGTGCCAGCAGTCCGTCCGGGACGGGGGACTATGGCTACACCTTC
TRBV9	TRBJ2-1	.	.	CASRAHGTLGNEQFF	TGTGCCAGCAGGGCCCACGGTACGCTGGGCAATGAGCAGTTCTTC
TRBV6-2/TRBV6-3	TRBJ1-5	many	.	CASSLADMVPQHF	TGTGCCAGCAGCTTAGCGGACATGGTGCCCCAGCATTTT
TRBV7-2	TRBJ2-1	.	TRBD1	CASSSGQGASLESNEQFF	TGTGCCAGCAGCTCAGGACAGGGGGCGTCATTGGAGTCCAATGAGCAGTTCTTC
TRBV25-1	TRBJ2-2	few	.	CASSEQTVMDTGELFF	TGTGCCAGCAGTGAACAGACGGTCATGGACACCGGGGAGCTGTTTTTT
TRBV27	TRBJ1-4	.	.	CASSLRGLDEKLFF	TGTGCCAGCAGTTTAAGGGGGTTGGATGAAAAACTGTTTTTT
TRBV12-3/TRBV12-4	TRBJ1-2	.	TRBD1	CASTRDREGYGYTF	TGTGCCAGCACCAGGGACAGGGAGGGGTATGGCTACACCTTC
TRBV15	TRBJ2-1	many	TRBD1	CATSALRQGPYNEQFF	TGTGCCACCAGCGCCCTCCGACAGGGGCCTTACAATGAGCAGTTCTTC
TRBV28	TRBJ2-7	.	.	CASSFRQDSYEQYF	TGTGCCAGCAGTTTTAGACAGGACTCCTACGAGCAGTACTTC
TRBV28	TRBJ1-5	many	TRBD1	CASSLTGDQPQHF	TGTGCCAGCAGTCTTACAGGGGATCAGCCCCAGCATTTT
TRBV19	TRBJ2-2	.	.	CASRSNRNTGELFF	TGTGCCAGTCGGTCAAACAGGAACACCGGGGAGCTGTTTTTT
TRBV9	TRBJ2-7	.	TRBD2	CASTQGEGQGYEQYF	TGTGCCAGCACCCAAGGGGAGGGGCAGGGCTACGAGCAGTACTTC
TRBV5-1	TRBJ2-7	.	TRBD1	CASRLRQGAHEQYF	TGTGCCAGCAGACTAAGACAGGGGGCCCACGAGCAGTACTTC
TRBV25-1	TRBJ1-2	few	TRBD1	CASSETGQGARYGYTF	TGTGCCAGCAGTGAAACTGGACAGGGGGCGCGCTATGGCTACACCTTC
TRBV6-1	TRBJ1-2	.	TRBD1	CASRTSGQGIYGYTF	TGTGCCAGCAGGACCTCTGGACAGGGGATCTATGGCTACACCTTC
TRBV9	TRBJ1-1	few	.	CASSVDGVGNTEAFF	TGTGCCAGCAGCGTAGACGGGGTGGGGAACACTGAAGCTTTCTTT
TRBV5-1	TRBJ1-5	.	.	CASSFLPRDSNQPQHF	TGCGCCAGCAGCTTCCTCCCCCGGGACAGCAATCAGCCCCAGCATTTT
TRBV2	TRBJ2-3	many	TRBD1	CASSAQGTDTQYF	TGTGCCAGCAGCGCACAGGGGACAGATACGCAGTATTTT
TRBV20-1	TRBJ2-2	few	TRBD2	CSGLAGDRTGELFF	TGCAGTGGACTAGCGGGAGATCGGACCGGGGAGCTGTTTTTT